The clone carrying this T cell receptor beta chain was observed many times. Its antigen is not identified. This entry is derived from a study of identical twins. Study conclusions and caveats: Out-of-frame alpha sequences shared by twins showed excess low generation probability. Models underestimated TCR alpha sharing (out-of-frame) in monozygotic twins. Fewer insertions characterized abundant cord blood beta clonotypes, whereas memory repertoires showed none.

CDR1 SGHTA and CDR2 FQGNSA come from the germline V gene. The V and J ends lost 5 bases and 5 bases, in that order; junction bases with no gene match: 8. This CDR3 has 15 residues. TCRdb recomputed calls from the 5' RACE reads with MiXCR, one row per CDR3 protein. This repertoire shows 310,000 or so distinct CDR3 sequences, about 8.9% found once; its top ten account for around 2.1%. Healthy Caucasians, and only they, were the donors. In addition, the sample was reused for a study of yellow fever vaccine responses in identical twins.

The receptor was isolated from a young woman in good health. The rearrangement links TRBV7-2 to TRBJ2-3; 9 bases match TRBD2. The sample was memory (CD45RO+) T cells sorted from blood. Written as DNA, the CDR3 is TGTGCCAGCAGCAGGGCGGGACTAGCCCAAGATACGCAGTATTTT. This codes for CASSRAGLAQDTQYF.